The entry that follows covers one T cell receptor (beta chain) sequence. Authors' analysis steps: Researchers report that nucleated cell counts were estimated from reference gene primer amplification. The repertoire was sequenced with immunoSEQ multiplex PCR; TCRdb's copy has only in-frame clones and lacks some. The DNA was the basis for D and trimming; V, J and clone size are from that table. The data show around 130,000 clones, around 83% seen once. This entry is derived from a study of blood T cell repertoires in COVID-19. Study-wide background: Samples came from the United States, Italy and Spain, spanning acute and convalescent COVID-19. T cells, B-cell-depleted T cells, or PBMCs provided the cDNA or gDNA that served as material.

Material: peripheral blood. The TCR comes from a woman of 80 years or more with acute or convalescent COVID-19.

CDR3 region: CASLGGREAFF. CDR3 bases: TGTGCCAGCCTAGGGGGCCGGGAAGCTTTCTTT. V and J are TRBV5-6 and TRBJ1-1, with TRBD1 identical over 7 bases. The CDR3 covers 11 residues. The J segment lost 8 bases and the V segment lost 7 bases, leaving 5 bases of the junction unmatched. Germline-derived CDR1 and CDR2 are SGHDT and YYEEEE.